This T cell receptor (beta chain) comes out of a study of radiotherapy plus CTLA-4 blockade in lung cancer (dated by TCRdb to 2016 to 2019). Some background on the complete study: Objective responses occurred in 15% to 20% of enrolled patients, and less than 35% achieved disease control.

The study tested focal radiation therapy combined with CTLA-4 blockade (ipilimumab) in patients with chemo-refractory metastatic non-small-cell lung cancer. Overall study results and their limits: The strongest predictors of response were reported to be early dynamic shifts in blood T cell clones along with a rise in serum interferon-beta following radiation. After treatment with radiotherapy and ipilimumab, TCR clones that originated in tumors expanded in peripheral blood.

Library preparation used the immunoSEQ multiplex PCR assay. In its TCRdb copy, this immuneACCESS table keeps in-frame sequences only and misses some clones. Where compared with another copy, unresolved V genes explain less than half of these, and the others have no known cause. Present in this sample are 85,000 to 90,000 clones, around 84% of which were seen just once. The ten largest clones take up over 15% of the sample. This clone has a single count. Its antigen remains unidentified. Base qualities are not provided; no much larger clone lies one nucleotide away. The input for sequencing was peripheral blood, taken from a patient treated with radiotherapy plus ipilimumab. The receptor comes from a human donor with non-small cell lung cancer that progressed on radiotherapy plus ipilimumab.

The nucleotide sequence is given as TGTGCCAGCAGCTACTCGGAGGGTGAAAAACTGTTTTTT. Its protein reads: CASSYSEGEKLFF. The sequence is built from TRBV5-6 and TRBJ1-4; the D gene is not confidently resolved. CDR1 and CDR2, looked up from the germline V gene, are SGHDT and YYEEEE. The CDR3 holds 13 amino acids from the cysteine to the phenylalanine. Only CDR3 DNA remains: 39 bases, in frame from the first base. V gives up 3 bases and J gives up 7 bases, and the segment between their germline ends measures 10 bases.